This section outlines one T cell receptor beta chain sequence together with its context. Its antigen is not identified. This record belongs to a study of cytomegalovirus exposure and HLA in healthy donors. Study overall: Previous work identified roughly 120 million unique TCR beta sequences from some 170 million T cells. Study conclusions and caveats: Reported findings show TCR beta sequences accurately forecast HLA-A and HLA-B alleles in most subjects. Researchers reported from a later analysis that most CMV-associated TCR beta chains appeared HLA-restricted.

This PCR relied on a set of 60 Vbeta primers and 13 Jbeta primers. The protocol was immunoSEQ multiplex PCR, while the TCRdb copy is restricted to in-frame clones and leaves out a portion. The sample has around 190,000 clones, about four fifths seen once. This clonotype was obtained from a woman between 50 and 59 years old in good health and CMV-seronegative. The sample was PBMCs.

This chain's CDR3 is CASSSLRLGRGETQYF. In DNA, the CDR3 is TGTGCCAGCAGTTCCCTAAGGTTGGGGAGGGGGGAGACCCAGTACTTC. The chain combines TRBV27 with TRBJ2-5; tentative D call: TRBD2 (7 bases). Germline CDR1 and CDR2: MNHEY and SMNVEV (reference sequence). This CDR3 has 16 residues. The V end lost 4 bases, the J end lost 5 bases, and 20 bases lay between the germline ends.